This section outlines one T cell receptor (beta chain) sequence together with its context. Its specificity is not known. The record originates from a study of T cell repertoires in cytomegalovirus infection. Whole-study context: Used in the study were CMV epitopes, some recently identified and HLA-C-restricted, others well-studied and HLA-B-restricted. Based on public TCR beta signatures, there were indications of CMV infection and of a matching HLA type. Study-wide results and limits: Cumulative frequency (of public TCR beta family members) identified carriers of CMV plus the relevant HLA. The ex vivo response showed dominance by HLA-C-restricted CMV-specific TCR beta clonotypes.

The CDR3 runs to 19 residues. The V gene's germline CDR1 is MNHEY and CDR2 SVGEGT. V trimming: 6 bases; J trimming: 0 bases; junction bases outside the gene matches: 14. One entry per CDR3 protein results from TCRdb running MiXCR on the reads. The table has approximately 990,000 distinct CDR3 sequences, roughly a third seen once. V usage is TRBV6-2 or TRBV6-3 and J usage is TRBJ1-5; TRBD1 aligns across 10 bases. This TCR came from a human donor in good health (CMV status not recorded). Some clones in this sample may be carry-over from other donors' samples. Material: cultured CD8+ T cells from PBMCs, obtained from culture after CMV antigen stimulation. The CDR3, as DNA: TGTGCCAGCAGAGCCCTCGCGGGACAGGGGTCTTATAGCAATCAGCCCCAGCATTTT. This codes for CASRALAGQGSYSNQPQHF.